What follows describes a single T cell receptor (beta chain). These data belong to a study of long-term antiretroviral therapy in people with HIV. With V trimmed by 4 bases and J by 8 bases, 6 bases remained unmatched. This CDR3 comprises 14 residues. Germline V gene sequence: CDR1 SGHRS, CDR2 YFSETQ. The immunoSEQ assay was v3.0, run at survey level. Using immunoSEQ multiplex PCR, the repertoire was profiled, and TCRdb retains in-frame clones only, with some absent. The sample yields approximately 13,000 clones, approximately 73% seen once. Participants with HIV, all of them, were treated in the United States.

Material: unsorted PBMCs, obtained 3.1 years after starting antiretroviral therapy. The receptor was isolated from a man aged 40-49 years with HIV. The chain carries TRBV5-1 and TRBJ1-6; 7 positions agree with TRBD1. CDR3 bases: TGCGCCAGCAGCCTCAGGACAGGCGATTCACCCCTCCACTTT. Protein product: CASSLRTGDSPLHF. Variable domain in full (rest from reference TRBV5-1 and TRBJ1-6): KAGVTQTPRYLIKTRGQQVTLSCSPISGHRSVSWYQQTPGQGLQFLFEYFSETQRNKGNFPGRFSGRQFSNSRSEMNVSTLELGDSALYLCASSLRTGDSPLHFGNGTRLTVT.